A single sample gave rise to the 25 T cell receptor beta chains below, sequenced in a study of blood T cell repertoires in COVID-19. Method: immunoSEQ multiplex PCR; TCRdb's copy keeps in-frame clones and lacks some. Among fewer than 250,000 clones listed, 65% to 85% were seen once. The sample taken for sequencing was peripheral blood. The receptors here all came from a man between 50 and 59 years old with active or convalescent COVID-19.

The chain employs TRBV29-1 and TRBJ2-7; 9 nucleotides align to TRBD1. The germline gives CDR1 SQVTM, CDR2 ANQGSEA. The junction had 7 bases not matched to a gene; V was cut back by 0 bases and J by 1 base. This CDR3 spans 16 amino acids. CDR3 sequence reads: CSVEDPAGTGSYEQYF. The CDR3 DNA is TGCAGCGTTGAAGATCCGGCCGGGACAGGGTCCTACGAGCAGTACTTC.

The V and J genes are TRBV9 and TRBJ1-2; no clear D. In germline, CDR1 is SGDLS, CDR2 YYNGEE. The V gene lost 0 bases and the J gene lost 4 bases, with 13 bases spanning the gap. This CDR3 has 15 residues. The CDR3 sequence is CASSVGPGGGYGYTF. The CDR3, as DNA: TGTGCCAGCAGCGTAGGACCAGGAGGAGGCTATGGCTACACCTTC.

The V gene is TRBV2, the J gene TRBJ2-3; 10 bases map to TRBD2. V was pared by 3 bases and J by 4 bases, with 7 bases of the junction left unmatched. Per germline, CDR1 SNHLY and CDR2 FYNNEI. The CDR3 is 16 residues long. CDR3 nucleotides: TGTGCCAGCAGTGACGCTAGCGGGAGTGGAGCAGATACGCAGTATTTT. It codes for CASSDASGSGADTQYF.

This rearrangement joins TRBV10-3 to TRBJ2-1; D perhaps matches TRBD2 (6 bases). The CDR3 has 14 amino acids. Trimming cost V 0 bases and J 6 bases, with 9 bases left between them. Germline CDR1 is ENHRY and CDR2 is SYGVKD. CDR3 sequence reads: CAISESYGGNEQFF. The CDR3 DNA sequence: TGTGCCATCAGTGAGTCCTACGGGGGCAATGAGCAGTTCTTC.

CDR3 sequence: CASTSGGSYNEQFF. In nucleotides, the CDR3 is TGTGCCAGCACCTCGGGGGGGTCCTACAATGAGCAGTTCTTC. This chain uses TRBV5-4 with TRBJ2-1, with TRBD2 matching over 8 bases. Germline trimming cut 6 bases from V and 1 base from J; bases unmatched to any gene: 3. This CDR3 has 14 amino acids. Germline V lookup: CDR1 SGHNT, CDR2 YYREEE (reference sequence).

The V call is TRBV2, the J call TRBJ1-1; no reliable D call. CDR3 size: 14 residues. The germline V gene encodes CDR1 SNHLY and CDR2 FYNNEI. V lost 4 bases and J 0 bases, leaving 9 bases between the germline ends. The CDR3 loop reads CASSGERVNTEAFF. The CDR3 DNA reads as TGTGCCAGCAGTGGGGAGAGGGTGAACACTGAAGCTTTCTTT.

This chain joins TRBV9 and TRBJ2-1; 13 positions match TRBD2. Germline CDR1 is SGDLS and CDR2 is YYNGEE. This CDR3 region has 23 residues. Trimming cost V 0 bases and J 3 bases; bases outside gene matches: 21. For the CDR3, the DNA is TGTGCCAGCAGCGTAGCTACGGATGCTCCGGGACTAGCGGGAAAAAACCACTACAATGAGCAGTTCTTC. It codes for CASSVATDAPGLAGKNHYNEQFF.

V gene TRBV3-1 (or the pseudogene TRBV3-2) combines with J gene TRBJ1-6, with TRBD1 matching 9 bases. V was clipped by 4 bases and J by 7 bases; unmatched bases: 5. The V gene's germline CDR1 is LGHDT and CDR2 YNNKEL (reference sequence). This CDR3 contains 15 residues. The CDR3 region is CASSLGDRENSPLHF. The CDR3 nucleotides are TGTGCCAGCAGCCTCGGGGACAGGGAAAATTCACCCCTCCACTTT.

This clone occurred a few times. The rearrangement joins TRBV7-2 to TRBJ2-7, with D tentatively TRBD1 (5 bases). The CDR3 spans 15 residues. V gave up 5 bases and J gave up 0 bases, with 14 bases separating them. Germline V gene sequence: CDR1 SGHTA, CDR2 FQGNSA. CDR3 sequence (DNA): TGTGCCAGCAGCCCCCGACAGTACAGCTCCTACGAGCAGTACTTC. Its protein is CASSPRQYSSYEQYF.

This clone has more than one count but fewer than ten. In nucleotides, the CDR3 is TGTGCCAGCAGCTTCGATTCGGGGGAAAAACTGTTTTTT. This gives the protein CASSFDSGEKLFF. This sequence joins TRBV7-2 and TRBJ1-4, with D uncertain. The CDR3 sequence is 13 residues long. V lost 3 bases, J lost 8 bases, and 10 bases lay in between. Germline V gene data show CDR1 as SGHTA and CDR2 as FQGNSA. Complete variable domain (other parts from reference TRBV7-2 and TRBJ1-4): GAGVSQSPSNKVTEKGKDVELRCDPISGHTALYWYRQSLGQGLEFLIYFQGNSAPDKSGLPSDRFSAERTGGSVSTLTIQRTQQEDSAVYLCASSFDSGEKLFFGSGTQLSVL.

This chain links TRBV5-5 with TRBJ1-1, with D unresolved. Germline V gene data show CDR1 as SGHKS and CDR2 as YYEKEE (reference sequence). This CDR3 has 15 amino acids. The ends were cut back, 0 bases at V and 0 bases at J, with 9 bases in the middle. The CDR3 region has the DNA TGTGCCAGCAGCTTGGAACACCCGATGAACACTGAAGCTTTCTTT. The encoded protein is CASSLEHPMNTEAFF.

V and J are TRBV18 and TRBJ2-5; 7 positions agree with TRBD1. Germline loops: CDR1 KGHSH, CDR2 LQKENI. With 3 bases clipped from V and 1 base from J, the junction kept 8 bases outside the gene matches. CDR3 size: 16 residues. The CDR3 loop is CASSPRDRISQETQYF. The CDR3 region has the DNA TGTGCCAGCTCACCCCGGGACAGAATTAGCCAAGAGACCCAGTACTTC.

This chain connects TRBV5-4 to TRBJ1-3; D may be TRBD1 (5 bases). V dropped 4 bases and J dropped 1 base, with 15 bases sitting between them. Germline-derived CDR1 and CDR2 are SGHNT and YYREEE (reference sequence). The CDR3 has 16 amino acids. The CDR3 protein is CASSPGGSLSGNTIYF. As DNA, the CDR3 is TGTGCCAGCAGCCCGGGGGGGTCGCTTTCTGGAAACACCATATATTTT.

This clone has only one observation. The chain is built from TRBV27 and TRBJ2-1, with TRBD2 matching 7 bases. There are 15 residues in the CDR3. With V trimmed by 5 bases and J by 5 bases, 9 bases remained unmatched. Looked up from germline, CDR1 is MNHEY and CDR2 is SMNVEV (reference sequence). CDR3: CASSPTSPFDNEQFF. CDR3 coding DNA: TGTGCCAGCAGTCCGACTAGCCCGTTTGACAATGAGCAGTTCTTC.

This chain joins TRBV7-8 and TRBJ2-5; TRBD2 aligns across 7 bases. Germline CDR1 and CDR2: SGHVS and FQNEAQ. CDR3 length: 15 amino acids. The V segment lost 5 bases and the J segment 3 bases; nucleotides outside the gene matches: 9. The CDR3 loop is CASSPPGLAEETQYF. The CDR3 coding sequence is TGTGCCAGCAGCCCCCCGGGCCTAGCGGAAGAGACCCAGTACTTC.

On this clone itself: Mismatch with germline at one junction end may stem from a read error. The CDR3 DNA reads as TGTGCCAGCAGCGAAACAGGGGCTAATCCACCCCTCCACTTT. Amino acid sequence: CASSETGANPPLHF. The V call is TRBV6-6, the J call TRBJ1-6; 7 nucleotides line up with TRBD1. CDR1 and CDR2 from the germline V gene are MNHNY and SVGAGI (reference sequence). CDR3 length: 14 residues.

The chain carries TRBV5-1 and TRBJ2-3; 8 nucleotides agree with TRBD1. Germline values: CDR1 SGHRS, CDR2 YFSETQ. The length of the CDR3 is 16 residues. Germline trimming cut 2 bases from V and 1 base from J; bases unmatched to any gene: 6. The CDR3 here is CASSFATGQGTDTQYF. The CDR3, as DNA: TGCGCCAGCAGCTTTGCAACGGGACAGGGCACAGATACGCAGTATTTT.

The rearrangement uses TRBV6-2 or TRBV6-3 and TRBJ2-3; 10 positions match TRBD2. V shed 1 base, J shed 4 bases, and the junction held 11 bases outside the gene matches. The germline V gene has CDR1 MNHEY and CDR2 SVGEGT. The CDR3 is made up of 18 amino acids. The CDR3 spells CASSYFPAGGPLPDTQYF. The DNA of the CDR3 is TGTGCCAGCAGTTACTTCCCAGCGGGGGGGCCGCTGCCAGATACGCAGTATTTT.

The genes are TRBV5-1 and TRBJ2-1, with 9 bases matching TRBD2. The V gene end was trimmed by 0 bases and the J gene end by 1 base; junction bases not matched to a gene: 11. CDR1 and CDR2 (germline): SGHRS, YFSETQ. The CDR3 is 19 residues long. CDR3 sequence (DNA): TGCGCCAGCAGCTTGGCGACTAGCGGAGCCGGAGGGTCCTACAATGAGCAGTTCTTC. Translation: CASSLATSGAGGSYNEQFF.

Turning to this clone: Other DNA sequences in the sample encode the same CDR3. The chain recombines TRBV5-1 with TRBJ2-6, with D perhaps matching TRBD2 (6 bases). V dropped 0 bases and J dropped 1 base, with 8 bases sitting between them. Germline V lookup: CDR1 SGHRS, CDR2 YFSETQ. This CDR3 has 16 amino acids. The CDR3 sequence: CASSLGGGSGANVLTF. The CDR3 DNA is TGCGCCAGCAGCTTGGGTGGAGGGTCTGGGGCCAACGTCCTGACTTTC.

The sample holds one count of this clone. The chain links TRBV9 to TRBJ1-6, with D perhaps matching TRBD1 (6 bases). Trimming left V 6 bases short and J 2 bases short, with 18 bases between. This CDR3 contains 17 residues. Germline loops: CDR1 SGDLS, CDR2 YYNGEE. CDR3 coding DNA: TGTGCCAGCACCTGGACAGCCTATCCCACCTATAATTCACCCCTCCACTTT. Translating gives CASTWTAYPTYNSPLHF.

The J gene is TRBJ1-2, the V gene TRBV6-2 or TRBV6-3, with a possible D match to TRBD1 (6 bases). CDR1 is MNHEY and CDR2 is SVGEGT in the germline V gene. This CDR3 comprises 15 residues. Trimming cost V 6 bases and J 6 bases, with 20 bases left between them. The CDR3 DNA is TGTGCCAGCAGCATCAGGGCGGGGGGCTCGAATGGCTACACCTTC. As protein: CASSIRAGGSNGYTF.

This clone has just one count. The chain joins TRBV19 to TRBJ1-5; D unclear. With 5 bases removed from V and 0 bases from J, the gap between germline ends came to 20 bases. CDR3 length: 18 amino acids. Germline loops: CDR1 LNHDA, CDR2 SQIVND (reference sequence). The CDR3 bases are TGTGCCAGTAGTTCCGCCCCGGGTTCTCGAGGTAGCAATCAGCCCCAGCATTTT. Its protein is CASSSAPGSRGSNQPQHF.

The chain has TRBV3-1 (or the pseudogene TRBV3-2) and TRBJ2-5; possibly TRBD2 for D (5 bases). Deletions cut 5 bases from V and 5 bases from J, with 18 bases between. The V gene's germline CDR1 is LGHDT and CDR2 YNNKEL (reference sequence). The CDR3 is 15 residues long. In DNA form, the CDR3 reads TGTGCCAGCAGCGTATATTCCGGGGAAGGGGAGACCCAGTACTTC. Residues: CASSVYSGEGETQYF.

The J gene is TRBJ2-2, the V gene TRBV28, with 12 bases lining up with TRBD2. The CDR3 spans 15 residues. Per the germline V gene, CDR1 is MDHEN and CDR2 is SYDVKM. V was clipped by 3 bases and J by 5 bases; unmatched bases: 1. DNA of the CDR3: TGTGCCAGCAGTTTGACTAGCGGGGGTACCGGGGAGCTGTTTTTT. This encodes CASSLTSGGTGELFF.